The 8 T cell receptor beta chains below all came from one sample that was sequenced in a study of T cell repertoires in cytomegalovirus infection. Their antigen targets remain unknown. Each CDR3 protein is one row after TCRdb ran MiXCR on the reads. This sample has tens of thousands of distinct CDR3 sequences, with 20% to 30% found just once. The material sequenced was CD8+ T cells from cultured PBMCs, taken from culture after CMV antigen stimulation. All receptors derive from a human donor in good health (CMV status not recorded). Some clones in this sample may be carry-over from other donors' samples.

This clonotype came up a few times. This chain links TRBV4-3 with TRBJ2-3; the match to TRBD1 covers 11 bases. Germline trimming cut 1 base from V and 6 bases from J; bases unmatched to any gene: 6. Germline V gene lookup returns CDR1 LGHNA and CDR2 YSLEER. The CDR3 has 16 residues. The CDR3 DNA sequence: TGCGCCAGCAGCCAAGGGTGGGGACAGGGGGAGGATACGCAGTATTTT. The encoded protein is CASSQGWGQGEDTQYF.

This clonotype turned up a few times. The chain carries TRBV24-1 and TRBJ2-5; 7 bases map to TRBD1. The germline gives CDR1 KGHDR, CDR2 SFDVKD. There are 15 residues in the CDR3. With V trimmed by 4 bases and J by 2 bases, 6 bases remained unmatched. CDR3 bases: TGTGCCACCAGTGACCGAAGGACAGGTCAAGAGACCCAGTACTTC. It yields the protein CATSDRRTGQETQYF.

In its sample, this clonotype was seen a few times. This chain uses TRBV4-3 with TRBJ2-1, with 9 bases matching TRBD2. The CDR3 spans 17 residues. With 0 bases clipped from V and 2 bases from J, the junction kept 5 bases outside the gene matches. Germline V CDR1 and CDR2: LGHNA, YSLEER. CDR3 sequence reads: CASSQDPPSGTYNEQFF. In DNA form, the CDR3 reads TGCGCCAGCAGCCAAGACCCCCCTAGCGGGACCTACAATGAGCAGTTCTTC.

This chain connects TRBV6-1 to TRBJ2-3; 13 bases fit TRBD2. Per the germline V gene, CDR1 is MNHNS and CDR2 is SASEGT. The CDR3 runs 21 residues. The V gene end was trimmed by 2 bases and the J gene end by 2 bases; junction bases not matched to a gene: 16. CDR3 sequence: CASSEMWDSTGLAGVTDTQYF. DNA of the CDR3: TGTGCCAGCAGTGAAATGTGGGACTCGACTGGACTAGCGGGGGTCACAGATACGCAGTATTTT.

This clonotype came up many times. The chain recombines TRBV7-8 with TRBJ2-2; TRBD1 might be the D (5 bases). V was clipped by 1 base and J by 2 bases, with 11 bases between them. Looked up from germline, CDR1 is SGHVS and CDR2 is FQNEAQ. The CDR3 covers 16 residues. CDR3 region: CASSLGQGANTGELFF. CDR3 coding DNA: TGTGCCAGCAGCTTAGGTCAGGGCGCTAACACCGGGGAGCTGTTTTTT.

This rearrangement joins TRBV7-3 to TRBJ1-3, with D maybe TRBD1 (5 bases). The CDR3 is made up of 14 amino acids. Germline loops: CDR1 SGHTA, CDR2 FQGTGA. V was trimmed by 5 bases and J by 4 bases, leaving 12 bases between them. CDR3 DNA sequence: TGTGCCAGCAGCGCCGGGGCAGTGGGAAACACCATATATTTT. Residues: CASSAGAVGNTIYF. Based on the CDR3 plus reference TRBV7-3 and TRBJ1-3, the full variable domain is GAGVSQTPSNKVTEKGKYVELRCDPISGHTALYWYRQSLGQGPEFLIYFQGTGAADDSGLPNDRFFAVRPEGSVSTLKIQRTERGDSAVYLCASSAGAVGNTIYFGEGSWLTVV.

This clonotype was detected only a few times. The rearrangement joins TRBV12-3 or TRBV12-4 to TRBJ1-1; D not resolved. V lost 9 bases and J 2 bases, leaving 19 bases between the germline ends. The CDR3 sequence is 15 residues long. CDR3 bases: TGTGCCAGTCTACCTTGGGCCTACTTAAACACTGAAGCTTTCTTT. Amino acid sequence: CASLPWAYLNTEAFF.

This chain joins TRBV5-6 and TRBJ1-1, with D perhaps TRBD1 (5 bases). Germline V gives CDR1 SGHDT, CDR2 YYEEEE. This CDR3 is built from 15 residues. The ends were cut back, 2 bases at V and 1 base at J, with 12 bases in the middle. The CDR3 here is CASSLPQASNTEAFF. As DNA, the CDR3 is TGTGCCAGCAGCTTACCACAGGCCTCGAACACTGAAGCTTTCTTT.